These T cell receptor beta chains were read from a single sample in a study of graft-versus-host responses after intestinal transplantation. Assay: immunoSEQ multiplex PCR; the TCRdb copy retains only in-frame clones and omits some. The sample has roughly 99,000 clones, 92% seen once. These TCRs' antigens remain unknown. Here the sequenced sample was unstimulated CD8+ T cells sorted from spleen or lymph node cells, taken before transplant. The receptors derive from a human donor who was the organ donor for an intestinal transplant. The CDR3 runs from the conserved cysteine through the conserved F or W. The D gene is left open where the match is weak. The size of a clone is reported for some rows only, either as once, few or many, or as a class for expanded clones.

J gene: TRBJ2-2; V gene: TRBV9; clone size: NA; D gene: TRBD2; CDR3 DNA: TGTGCCAGCAGCGTAGGGGCGGGGGGGAACACCGGGGAGCTGTTTTTT; CDR3 protein: CASSVGAGGNTGELFF
J gene: TRBJ1-5; V gene: TRBV5-5; clone size: NA; D gene: TRBD1; CDR3 DNA: TGTGCCAGCAGGTCCGGGACAGGGGGCAATCAGCCCCAGCATTTT; CDR3 protein: CASRSGTGGNQPQHF
J gene: TRBJ1-1; V gene: TRBV5-6; clone size: NA; D gene: NA; CDR3 DNA: TGTGCCAGCAGCTTGACGTGGCAGGCGAACACTGAAGCTTTCTTT; CDR3 protein: CASSLTWQANTEAFF
J gene: TRBJ2-3; V gene: TRBV11-1; clone size: NA; D gene: TRBD2; CDR3 DNA: TGTGCCAGCAGCTTAGTTAGCGGGGTCCGAGATACGCAGTATTTT; CDR3 protein: CASSLVSGVRDTQYF
J gene: TRBJ1-1; V gene: TRBV2; clone size: NA; D gene: TRBD1; CDR3 DNA: TGTGCCAGCAGTGCGATCGCGACCTCAGGGGGCGCAGTGAAAGCTTTCTTT; CDR3 protein: CASSAIATSGGAVKAFF
J gene: TRBJ2-4; V gene: TRBV5-6; clone size: NA; D gene: NA; CDR3 DNA: TGTGCCAGCAGTAGTTGGGGGGTTTTCATTCCGTACTTC; CDR3 protein: CASSSWGVFIPYF
J gene: TRBJ2-7; V gene: TRBV13; clone size: NA; D gene: TRBD1; CDR3 DNA: TGTGCCAGCAGCATACAGGGGAGCGAGCAGTACTTC; CDR3 protein: CASSIQGSEQYF
J gene: TRBJ2-1; V gene: TRBV5-1; clone size: few; D gene: NA; CDR3 DNA: TGCGCCAGCAGCTGGACTGGGGGGGAGCAGTTCTTC; CDR3 protein: CASSWTGGEQFF
J gene: TRBJ2-1; V gene: TRBV4-1; clone size: NA; D gene: NA; CDR3 DNA: TGCGCCAGCAGCCAAGTGGCGGAGGGCGTCTACAATGAGCAGTTCTTC; CDR3 protein: CASSQVAEGVYNEQFF
J gene: TRBJ2-2; V gene: TRBV6-1; clone size: NA; D gene: NA; CDR3 DNA: TGTGCCAGCAGTGAAGTAGTGGAGGTCGGGGAGCTGTTTTTT; CDR3 protein: CASSEVVEVGELFF
J gene: TRBJ1-3; V gene: TRBV10-2; clone size: NA; D gene: NA; CDR3 DNA: TGCGCCAGCAGTGACAGGGGAAGCGGTGGAAACACCATATATTTT; CDR3 protein: CASSDRGSGGNTIYF
J gene: TRBJ2-2; V gene: TRBV7-3; clone size: NA; D gene: NA; CDR3 DNA: TGTGCCAGCAGCTTAACAGGGGCCGGGGAGCTGTTTTTT; CDR3 protein: CASSLTGAGELFF
J gene: TRBJ1-5; V gene: TRBV12-5; clone size: NA; D gene: TRBD1; CDR3 DNA: TGTGCTAGTGGTTTCACCACACAGGGGAGATATAGCAATCAGCCCCAGCATTTT; CDR3 protein: CASGFTTQGRYSNQPQHF